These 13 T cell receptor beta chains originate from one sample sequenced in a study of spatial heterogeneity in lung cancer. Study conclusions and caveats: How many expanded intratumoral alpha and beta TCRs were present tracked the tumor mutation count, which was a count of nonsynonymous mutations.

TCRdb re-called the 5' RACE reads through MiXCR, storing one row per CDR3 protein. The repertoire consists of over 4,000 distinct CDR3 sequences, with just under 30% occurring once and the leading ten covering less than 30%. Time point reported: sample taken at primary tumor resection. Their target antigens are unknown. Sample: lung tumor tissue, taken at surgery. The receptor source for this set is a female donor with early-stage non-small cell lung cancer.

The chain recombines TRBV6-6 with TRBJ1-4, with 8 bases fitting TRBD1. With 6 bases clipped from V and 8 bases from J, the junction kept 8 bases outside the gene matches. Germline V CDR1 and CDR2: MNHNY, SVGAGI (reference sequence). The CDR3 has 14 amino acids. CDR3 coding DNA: TGTGCCAGCAGCCGAGGACAGGGTCAAGAAAAACTGTTTTTT. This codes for CASSRGQGQEKLFF.

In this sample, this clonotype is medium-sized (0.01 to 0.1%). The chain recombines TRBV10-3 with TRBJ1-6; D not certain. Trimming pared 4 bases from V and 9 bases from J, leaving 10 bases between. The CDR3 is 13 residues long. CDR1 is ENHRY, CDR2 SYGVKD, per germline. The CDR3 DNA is TGTGCCATCAGTGTCCGGGTTGTTTCACCCCTCCACTTT. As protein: CAISVRVVSPLHF.

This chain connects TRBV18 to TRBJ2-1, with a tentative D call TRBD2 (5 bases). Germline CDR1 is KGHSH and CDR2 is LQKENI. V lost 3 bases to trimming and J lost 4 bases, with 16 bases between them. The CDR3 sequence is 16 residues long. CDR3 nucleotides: TGTGCCAGCTCACCGCCGTACAGTGGACTTTACAATGAGCAGTTCTTC. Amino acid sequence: CASSPPYSGLYNEQFF.

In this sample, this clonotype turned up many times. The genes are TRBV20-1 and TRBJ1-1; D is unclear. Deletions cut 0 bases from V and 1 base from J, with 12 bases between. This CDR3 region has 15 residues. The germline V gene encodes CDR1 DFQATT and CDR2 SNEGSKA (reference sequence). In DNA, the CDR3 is TGCAGTGCTAGAGACCAACAGAGACAGAACACTGAAGCTTTCTTT. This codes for CSARDQQRQNTEAFF.

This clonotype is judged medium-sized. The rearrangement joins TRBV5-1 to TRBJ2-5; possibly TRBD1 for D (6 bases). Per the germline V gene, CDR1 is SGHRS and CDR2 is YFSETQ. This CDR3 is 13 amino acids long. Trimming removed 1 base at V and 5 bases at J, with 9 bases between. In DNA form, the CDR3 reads TGCGCCAGCAGCTTGACAGGGCTGGAGACCCAGTACTTC. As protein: CASSLTGLETQYF.

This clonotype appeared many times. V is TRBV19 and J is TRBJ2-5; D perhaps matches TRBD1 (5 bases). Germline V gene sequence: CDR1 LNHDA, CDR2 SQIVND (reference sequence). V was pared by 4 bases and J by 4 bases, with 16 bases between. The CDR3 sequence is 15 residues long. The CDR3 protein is CASSSRAHRGETQYF. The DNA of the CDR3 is TGTGCCAGTAGTAGCCGGGCCCATAGGGGAGAGACCCAGTACTTC.

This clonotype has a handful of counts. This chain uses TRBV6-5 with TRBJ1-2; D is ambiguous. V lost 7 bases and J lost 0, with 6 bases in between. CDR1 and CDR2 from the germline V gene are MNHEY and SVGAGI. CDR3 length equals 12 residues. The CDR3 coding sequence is TGTGCCAGCACTACGGCTAACTATGGCTACACCTTC. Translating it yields CASTTANYGYTF.

The CDR3 is CSVEGPGREMDETQYF. CDR3 sequence (DNA): TGCAGCGTTGAGGGCCCCGGGCGGGAGATGGATGAGACCCAGTACTTC. The chain combines TRBV29-1 with TRBJ2-5; 7 bases are shared with TRBD2. CDR1 and CDR2 (germline): SQVTM, ANQGSEA. This CDR3 spans 16 amino acids. Trimming removed 3 bases from V and 5 bases from J; junction bases left unmatched: 15.

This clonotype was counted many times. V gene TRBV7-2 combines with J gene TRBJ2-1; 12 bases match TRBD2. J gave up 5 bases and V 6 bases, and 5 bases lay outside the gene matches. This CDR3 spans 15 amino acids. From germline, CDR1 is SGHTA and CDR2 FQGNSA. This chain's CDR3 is CASRPSGGAHNEQFF. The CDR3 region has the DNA TGTGCCAGCAGGCCTAGCGGGGGGGCCCACAATGAGCAGTTCTTC.

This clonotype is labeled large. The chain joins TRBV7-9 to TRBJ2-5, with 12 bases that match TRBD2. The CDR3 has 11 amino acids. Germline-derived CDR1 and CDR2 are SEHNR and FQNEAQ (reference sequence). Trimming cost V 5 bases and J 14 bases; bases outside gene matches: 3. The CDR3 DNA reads TGTGCCAGCAGCGGACTAGCGGGGTTTTACTTC. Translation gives CASSGLAGFYF. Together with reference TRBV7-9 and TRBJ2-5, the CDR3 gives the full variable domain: DTGVSQNPRHKITKRGQNVTFRCDPISEHNRLYWYRQTLGQGPEFLTYFQNEAQLEKSRLLSDRFSAERPKGSFSTLEIQRTEQGDSAMYLCASSGLAGFYFGPGTRLLVL.

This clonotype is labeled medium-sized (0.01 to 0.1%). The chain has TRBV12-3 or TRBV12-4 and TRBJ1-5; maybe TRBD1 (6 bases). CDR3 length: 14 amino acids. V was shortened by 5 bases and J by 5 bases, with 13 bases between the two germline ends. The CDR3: CASSPRTADQPQHF. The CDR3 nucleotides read TGTGCCAGCAGTCCCCGGACAGCTGATCAGCCCCAGCATTTT.

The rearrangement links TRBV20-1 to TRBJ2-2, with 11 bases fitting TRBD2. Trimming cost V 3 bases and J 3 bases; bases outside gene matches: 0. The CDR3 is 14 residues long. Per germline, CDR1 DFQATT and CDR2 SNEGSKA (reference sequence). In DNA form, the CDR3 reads TGCAGTGCTAGTAGCGGGAGGGACACCGGGGAGCTGTTTTTT. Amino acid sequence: CSASSGRDTGELFF.

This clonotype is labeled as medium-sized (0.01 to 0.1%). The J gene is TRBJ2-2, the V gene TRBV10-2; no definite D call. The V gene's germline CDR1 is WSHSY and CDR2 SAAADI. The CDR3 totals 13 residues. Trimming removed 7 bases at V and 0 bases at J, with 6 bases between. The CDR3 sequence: CASKATNTGELFF. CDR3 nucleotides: TGCGCCAGCAAGGCTACGAACACCGGGGAGCTGTTTTTT.